This T cell receptor (beta chain) came from a study of metastatic and nonmetastatic thyroid tumors. Study summary: Repertoires of blood and of tissue (tumor or nodule) from malignant and benign thyroid patients were compared. Broader study findings: In blood and tumor, TCR beta diversity was reportedly significantly higher in malignant thyroid tumors than in benign nodules.

Only a few counts were recorded for this clone. Its antigen is not known. CDR1 and CDR2 from the germline V gene are MNHEY and SVGEGT. This CDR3 has 14 residues. With 2 bases removed from V and 5 bases from J, the gap between germline ends came to 12 bases. In the original processing: Construction of a distant-metastasis classifier for papillary thyroid cancer relied on CDR3 differences across clinicopathological groups. With MiXCR, TCRdb called clones anew from the PCR reads. TCRdb's processing, not the authors', yielded these V and J calls. The table shows some 12,000 clones, with around two fifths occurring only once. Treatment of any kind had been given to no patient before thyroid surgery.

The sequencing sample was made of tumor tissue. This chain links TRBV6-2 or TRBV6-3 with TRBJ1-1; D is uncertain. The TCR comes from a female donor with papillary thyroid cancer or a benign thyroid nodule (not recorded which). Some clones in this sample may be carry-over from other donors' samples. The CDR3 sequence: CASSYQESRTEAFF. In nucleotides, the CDR3 is TGTGCCAGCAGTTACCAGGAAAGCAGGACTGAAGCTTTCTTT.